The sequence of this TCR beta chain was determined in a study of blood T cell repertoires in COVID-19. Study-wide background: The United States, Italy and Spain were the sources of the acute and convalescent COVID-19 samples. PBMCs, B-cell-depleted T cells, or T cells provided the cDNA or gDNA that made up the material.

In the original workflow: It was from reference gene primer amplification that nucleated cell counts were estimated. TCRdb's copy holds only in-frame clones and misses some; the assay was immunoSEQ multiplex PCR. The V and J calls and the clone size are those of that table, but D and trimming were determined from the DNA. The table has 200,000 to 250,000 clones, roughly 86% seen once. Trimming shortened V by 3 bases and J by 1 base, and 6 bases separated the two germline ends. The CDR3 is 13 residues long. This TCR was recovered from a man aged 60 to 69 with acute or convalescent COVID-19. V and J are TRBV12-3 or TRBV12-4 and TRBJ1-1; D gene ambiguous. Sequenced input: peripheral blood. Written as DNA, the CDR3 is TGTGCCAGCAGTTTGGGAGCGAACACTGAAGCTTTCTTT. Its translation is CASSLGANTEAFF.